A single sample is the source of the 9 T cell receptor beta chains below, sequenced in a study of T cell repertoires in cytomegalovirus infection. TCRdb reprocessed the reads via MiXCR and lists one record per CDR3 protein. The profile shows more than 200,000 distinct CDR3 sequences, approximately 9.2% of them singletons. Sequenced sample: PBMCs. These receptors all come from a human donor in good health (CMV status not recorded). Some clones in this sample may be carry-over from other donors' samples.

This clonotype was seen only a few times. The rearrangement uses TRBV5-6 and TRBJ1-2; D gene unclear. Germline CDR1 reads SGHDT; CDR2 reads YYEEEE. The CDR3 covers 13 residues. The V gene lost 4 bases and the J gene lost 2 bases, with 9 bases spanning the gap. The CDR3 protein is CASSRMENYGYTF. CDR3 in DNA: TGTGCCAGCAGCCGAATGGAGAACTATGGCTACACCTTC.

A few counts support this clonotype. The chain combines TRBV19 with TRBJ1-3; 8 nucleotides match TRBD1. The CDR3 contains 15 residues. J lost 4 bases, V lost 6 bases, and 8 bases had no gene match. The V gene's germline CDR1 is LNHDA and CDR2 SQIVND (reference sequence). CDR3 DNA: TGTGCCAGTAGGCCTGACAGGGGCGGGGGAAACACCATATATTTT. Translating it yields CASRPDRGGGNTIYF. Together with reference TRBV19 and TRBJ1-3, the CDR3 gives the full variable domain: DGGITQSPKYLFRKEGQNVTLSCEQNLNHDAMYWYRQDPGQGLRLIYYSQIVNDFQKGDIAEGYSVSREKKESFPLTVTSAQKNPTAFYLCASRPDRGGGNTIYFGEGSWLTVV.

This clonotype was seen only a few times. This chain connects TRBV2 to TRBJ1-2; 9 bases line up with TRBD1. The junction had 9 bases not matched to a gene; V was cut back by 6 bases and J by 4 bases. CDR3 size: 15 residues. In germline, CDR1 is SNHLY, CDR2 FYNNEI. In nucleotides, the CDR3 is TGTGCCAGCAGGGAAAGGACAGGGGAAGGCTATGGCTACACCTTC. Its protein is CASRERTGEGYGYTF.

This clonotype was seen a handful of times. The rearrangement links TRBV10-3 to TRBJ2-3; D gene uncertain. V was trimmed by 3 bases and J by 4 bases, leaving 5 bases between them. CDR3 length: 12 residues. Germline assignment: CDR1 ENHRY and CDR2 SYGVKD. In DNA form, the CDR3 reads TGTGCCATCAGTGAAACGGCAGATACGCAGTATTTT. Its protein product is CAISETADTQYF.

This clonotype was detected ten times or more. The CDR3 is CASNQVGSNSPLHF. The DNA for the CDR3 is TGTGCCAGTAATCAGGTTGGCTCTAATTCACCCCTCCACTTT. J is TRBJ1-6 and V is TRBV19; D not resolved. This CDR3 has 14 residues. Looked up from germline, CDR1 is LNHDA and CDR2 is SQIVND (reference sequence). Between the trimmed V and J ends, which lost 7 bases and 6 bases, there was a span of 13 bases.

Ten or more counts support this clonotype. The rearrangement links TRBV7-9 to TRBJ2-7; D might be TRBD2 (6 bases). This CDR3 has 14 amino acids. Germline V gene sequence: CDR1 SEHNR, CDR2 FQNEAQ (reference sequence). Trimming cost V 4 bases and J 1 base, with 11 bases left between them. The CDR3 spells CASSSLGGSYEQYF. DNA of the CDR3: TGTGCCAGCAGCTCCCTTGGGGGGTCCTACGAGCAGTACTTC.

The chain carries TRBV12-5 and TRBJ1-2, with D uncertain. Germline CDR1 LGHNT, CDR2 FRNRAP. This CDR3 region has 15 residues. Trimming removed 5 bases at V and 1 base at J, with 14 bases between. In nucleotides, the CDR3 is TGTGCTAGTGGTCTGCCTCCGACATTTAACTATGGCTACACCTTC. Residues: CASGLPPTFNYGYTF.

This clonotype was detected many times. The chain recombines TRBV18 with TRBJ2-7; D might be TRBD1 (6 bases). This CDR3 region has 14 residues. Trimming removed 6 bases from V and 5 bases from J, with 17 bases in between. CDR1 and CDR2 from the germline V gene are KGHSH and LQKENI. CDR3: CASSPVGRGHEQYF. The CDR3 DNA sequence: TGTGCCAGCTCCCCCGTAGGCAGGGGCCACGAGCAGTACTTC.

This clonotype was observed a handful of times. The CDR3 DNA is TGTGCCATCAGTGAGCTCTCGGGGACAAATAATTCACCCCTCCACTTT. Amino acids: CAISELSGTNNSPLHF. The J gene is TRBJ1-6, the V gene TRBV10-3; tentative D call: TRBD1 (6 bases). Trimming left V 2 bases short and J 5 bases short, with 13 bases between. Germline V CDR1 and CDR2: ENHRY, SYGVKD. CDR3 length equals 16 residues.